The clone carrying this T cell receptor (beta chain) came up a few times. This entry belongs to a study of beta chain features in type 1 diabetes. CDR1 SEHNR and CDR2 FQNEAQ come from the germline V gene (reference sequence). V lost 5 bases to trimming and J lost 0 bases, with 11 bases between them. This CDR3 spans 15 amino acids. Every isolated RNA sample was fully reverse transcribed, so sequencing captured expressed TCRB transcripts. The table came from immunoSEQ multiplex PCR; TCRdb's copy has only in-frame clones and leaves some out. The sample consists of a few hundred thousand clones, roughly 11% of them appearing once.

Sequencing was done on a sample of naive CD4+ T cells from blood. This chain uses TRBV7-9 with TRBJ1-5; tentatively, D is TRBD1 (6 bases). This receptor was identified in a woman aged 25 to 45 in good health. In DNA, the CDR3 is TGTGCCAGCAGCGCAGGACAGTTTAGCAATCAGCCCCAGCATTTT. It codes for CASSAGQFSNQPQHF.